The 29 T cell receptor beta chains given below trace back to one sample, sequenced in a study of blood T cells in healthy people across ages. A second about 7 to 11 cycle PCR used barcoded and J-beta primers. TCRdb used MiXCR to reprocess the 5' RACE reads, holding one entry per CDR3 protein. The sample yields roughly 800,000 distinct CDR3 sequences, roughly 25% seen once. These data were also filed under a second study, of T cells of mothers and their children.

The sequenced material came from blood. Receptor source: a boy aged 10-17 years in good health.

This clonotype was observed a few times. The V and J genes are TRBV18 and TRBJ2-5; 7 nucleotides match TRBD1. The J call may be mistaken, given a closer DNA end match to TRBJ2-1. CDR3 length: 13 amino acids. Germline CDR1 is KGHSH and CDR2 is LQKENI. The CDR3 nucleotides read TGTGCCAGCTCACACGGGACAGACAATGAGCAGTTCTTC. Translating it yields CASSHGTDNEQFF.

The V gene is TRBV29-1, the J gene TRBJ1-2; maybe TRBD1 (5 bases). This CDR3 is 18 amino acids long. Trimming took 3 bases from V and 3 from J, leaving 26 bases between them. Germline CDR1 reads SQVTM; CDR2 reads ANQGSEA. CDR3 DNA sequence: TGCAGCGTTGATGACGGTGGGGTGACAGCCCAAGTAGACTATGGCTACACCTTC. Its protein product is CSVDDGGVTAQVDYGYTF.

The genes are TRBV7-9 and TRBJ2-3, with 14 bases aligning to TRBD2. The CDR3 contains 16 residues. The J segment lost 5 bases and the V segment lost 5 bases, leaving 6 bases of the junction unmatched. Germline V gene data show CDR1 as SEHNR and CDR2 as FQNEAQ (reference sequence). The chain's CDR3 is CASSTTSGGALDTQYF. The CDR3 coding sequence is TGTGCCAGCAGCACGACTAGCGGGGGGGCCTTAGATACGCAGTATTTT.

This clonotype was seen repeatedly, ten times or more. The chain employs TRBV28 and TRBJ1-5, with D possibly matching TRBD1 (5 bases). CDR3 length: 16 amino acids. Trimming took off 3 bases at V and 0 bases at J, with 12 bases between the two ends. Per the germline V gene, CDR1 is MDHEN and CDR2 is SYDVKM. The CDR3 coding sequence is TGTGCCAGCAGTTTTCAAAGGGGAATTAGCAATCAGCCCCAGCATTTT. Protein sequence: CASSFQRGISNQPQHF.

As for this clonotype: This CDR3 is missing its conserved last phenylalanine or tryptophan, likely due to a read error. The chain joins TRBV9 to TRBJ1-2, with a possible D match to TRBD1 (5 bases). Trimming took off 7 bases at V and 4 bases at J, with 11 bases between the two ends. Germline CDR1 reads SGDLS; CDR2 reads YYNGEE. The CDR3 loop spans 12 amino acids. CDR3 DNA sequence: TGTGCCAGCGGGGGGTTATCCTATGGCTACACCCTC. Amino acids: CASGGLSYGYTL.

The CDR3 sequence is CASSTRDRVLGTGQMETQYF. Here the CDR3 DNA reads TGTGCCAGCAGCACCAGGGACAGGGTGTTGGGGACTGGTCAAATGGAGACCCAGTACTTC. The V gene is TRBV7-6, the J gene TRBJ2-5, with 9 bases aligning to TRBD1. CDR1 SGHVS and CDR2 FNYEAQ come from the germline V gene. CDR3 length: 20 amino acids. V lost 5 bases, J lost 5 bases, and 24 bases stayed unmatched.

In this sample, this clonotype turned up a few times. V gene TRBV6-1 combines with J gene TRBJ1-5; D is perhaps TRBD1 (6 bases). The germline gives CDR1 MNHNS, CDR2 SASEGT. The CDR3 spans 14 residues. V lost 7 bases to trimming and J lost 5 bases, with 15 bases between them. Here the CDR3 DNA reads TGTGCCAGCATTTCAACAGGGATATATCAGCCCCAGCATTTT. This sequence encodes CASISTGIYQPQHF.

The chain carries TRBV28 and TRBJ1-1; D gene unclear. Germline V gene data show CDR1 as MDHEN and CDR2 as SYDVKM. The CDR3 extends over 15 amino acids. V was shortened by 1 base and J by 7 bases, with 16 bases between the two germline ends. The CDR3 loop is CASSLFWIRGNEAFF. Here the CDR3 DNA reads TGTGCCAGCAGTTTATTCTGGATTCGAGGAAATGAAGCTTTCTTT.

This clonotype was seen a few times. V gene TRBV7-9 combines with J gene TRBJ2-7; 8 nucleotides align to TRBD2. The V segment lost 7 bases and the J segment 3 bases; nucleotides outside the gene matches: 5. Germline CDR1 reads SEHNR; CDR2 reads FQNEAQ (reference sequence). The CDR3 is 13 amino acids. CDR3 DNA: TGTGCCAGCATGCCCGGGACTAGCTACGAGCAGTACTTC. Encoded protein: CASMPGTSYEQYF.

This chain joins TRBV5-1 and TRBJ2-3; D call uncertain. V was trimmed by 5 bases and J by 2 bases, leaving 18 bases between them. CDR3 length equals 16 residues. CDR1 is SGHRS and CDR2 is YFSETQ in the germline V gene. This CDR3 reads CASRHPESRFTDTQYF. CDR3 DNA sequence: TGCGCCAGCAGACATCCCGAGAGTCGGTTCACAGATACGCAGTATTTT.

This clonotype has more than one count but fewer than ten. V is TRBV25-1 and J is TRBJ2-1; 8 bases fit TRBD1. The closer fit of TRBJ2-7 to the DNA end suggests the J call may be wrong. CDR1 is MGHDK, CDR2 SYGVNS, per germline. The CDR3 contains 16 residues. CDR3: CASSDEVRTGLYEQYF. The DNA of the CDR3 is TGTGCCAGCAGTGACGAAGTGAGGACAGGGTTATACGAGCAGTACTTC.

This clonotype was seen a handful of times. The chain links TRBV30 to TRBJ1-2, with D possibly being TRBD1 (6 bases). Trimming took off 4 bases at V and 8 bases at J, with 11 bases between the two ends. This CDR3 is 11 amino acids long. CDR1 is GTSNPN and CDR2 is SVGIG in the germline V gene (reference sequence). In DNA form, the CDR3 reads TGTGCCTGGACGGGGGGGGCCGGCTACACCTTC. Encoded protein: CAWTGGAGYTF.

This clonotype was recorded a few times. The V gene is TRBV7-2, the J gene TRBJ1-2, with D uncertain. With 1 base removed from V and 1 base from J, the gap between germline ends came to 7 bases. This CDR3 is built from 14 residues. CDR1 and CDR2 (germline): SGHTA, FQGNSA. In DNA, the CDR3 is TGTGCCAGCAGCTTAGTGGTCAGTAACTATGGCTACACCTTC. Translated: CASSLVVSNYGYTF.

The table lists this clonotype with a few counts. The V gene is TRBV20-1, the J gene TRBJ1-4; possible D gene TRBD1, 5 bases. Germline assignment: CDR1 DFQATT and CDR2 SNEGSKA (reference sequence). The CDR3 has 15 residues. V was clipped by 1 base and J by 5 bases, with 14 bases between them. The CDR3 DNA sequence: TGCAGTGCTAGAGGTACTCGGGGCCGAAATGAAAAACTGTTTTTT. This encodes CSARGTRGRNEKLFF.

Of note for this clonotype: Here the CDR3 omits its conserved ending phenylalanine or tryptophan, so a read error is the likely source. The V call is TRBV6-1, the J call TRBJ2-1; 13 bases line up with TRBD2. The germline V gene has CDR1 MNHNS and CDR2 SASEGT. Unmatched junction bases numbered 11, after V lost 6 bases and J lost 3 bases. The CDR3 runs to 18 residues. In nucleotides, the CDR3 is TGTGCCAGCAGACGAGCCCGGACTAGCGGGAGTTTCTACAATGAGCAGTTCCTC. Protein sequence: CASRRARTSGSFYNEQFL.

This chain joins TRBV9 and TRBJ2-5, with D perhaps matching TRBD2 (5 bases). The CDR3 consists of 13 residues. V lost 7 bases, J lost 3 bases, and 13 bases lay in between. CDR1 and CDR2 (germline): SGDLS, YYNGEE. The CDR3 loop reads CASGGLSKETQYF. DNA of the CDR3: TGTGCCAGCGGAGGACTTTCGAAAGAGACCCAGTACTTC.

This clonotype has just a few counts. V and J are TRBV30 and TRBJ1-4; TRBD1 is a possible D gene (5 bases). V lost 5 bases and J 7 bases, leaving 14 bases between the germline ends. The V gene's germline CDR1 is GTSNPN and CDR2 SVGIG (reference sequence). The CDR3 length is 13 residues. The CDR3 here is CAWLRGVGEKLFF. DNA for the CDR3: TGTGCCTGGCTGCGGGGGGTCGGTGAAAAACTGTTTTTT.

This clonotype was observed a handful of times. CDR3 loop: CATSDPDSYNEQFF. CDR3 nucleotides: TGTGCCACCAGTGATCCCGATTCCTACAATGAGCAGTTCTTC. The rearrangement uses TRBV24-1 and TRBJ2-1; D not certain. The CDR3 consists of 14 residues. V was cut by 3 bases and J by 1 base, with 6 bases left in between. Per germline, CDR1 KGHDR and CDR2 SFDVKD.

This chain connects TRBV6-2 or TRBV6-3 to TRBJ2-1; D is possibly TRBD1 (6 bases). Trimming removed 2 bases from V and 3 bases from J, with 14 bases in between. The CDR3 extends over 16 amino acids. Germline V lookup: CDR1 MNHEY, CDR2 SVGEGT. DNA for the CDR3: TGTGCCAGCAGTTACCATAGCAGGGGAAACTACAATGAGCAGTTCTTC. This encodes CASSYHSRGNYNEQFF.

This clonotype appeared a few times. This chain joins TRBV12-3 or TRBV12-4 and TRBJ2-7; TRBD1 aligns across 9 bases. The CDR3 loop spans 13 amino acids. J was trimmed by 5 bases and V by 6 bases; bases with no gene match: 5. The CDR3 DNA is TGTGCCAGCAGCCGGGGACAGGGCCACGAGCAGTACTTC. Its translation is CASSRGQGHEQYF.

V usage is TRBV6-5 and J usage is TRBJ2-7; the D gene is possibly TRBD2 (6 bases). Trimming shortened V by 9 bases and J by 0 bases, and 15 bases separated the two germline ends. CDR1 is MNHEY and CDR2 is SVGAGI in the germline V gene. The CDR3 is 14 amino acids. CDR3 in amino acids: CASKRGGRSYEQYF. In DNA form, the CDR3 reads TGTGCCAGTAAAAGGGGAGGCCGCTCCTACGAGCAGTACTTC.

Points on this clonotype: The junction does not match germline at one end; this may be a read error. The CDR3 region is CSAGEGAWNTEAFF. CDR3 DNA: TGCAGTGCTGGAGAGGGGGCGTGGAACACTGAAGCTTTCTTT. The chain employs TRBV20-1 and TRBJ1-1; 7 positions agree with TRBD1. The germline CDR1 and CDR2 sequences are DFQATT and SNEGSKA (reference sequence). The CDR3 is made up of 14 amino acids.

The chain links TRBV6-2 or TRBV6-3 to TRBJ1-5, with 8 positions matching TRBD1. CDR1 MNHEY and CDR2 SVGEGT come from the germline V gene. CDR3 size: 15 residues. The V gene end was trimmed by 6 bases and the J gene end by 5 bases; junction bases not matched to a gene: 9. The CDR3 nucleotides are TGTGCCAGCAGCAACCCACCGACAGGGGATCAGCCCCAGCATTTT. It codes for CASSNPPTGDQPQHF.

This clonotype was detected only a few times. The chain combines TRBV29-1 with TRBJ2-2; no reliable D call. The CDR3 loop spans 13 amino acids. Per germline, CDR1 SQVTM and CDR2 ANQGSEA. The V end was cut by 4 bases, the J end by 1 base, with 7 bases between. CDR3 loop: CSVARLNTGELFF. In nucleotides, the CDR3 is TGCAGCGTTGCCCGACTGAACACCGGGGAGCTGTTTTTT.

This clonotype was counted only a few times. This chain joins TRBV5-1 and TRBJ2-5; D is perhaps TRBD1 or TRBD2 (5 bases each). The length of the CDR3 is 14 residues. Per germline, CDR1 SGHRS and CDR2 YFSETQ. The V end lost 4 bases, the J end lost 2 bases, and 12 bases lay between the germline ends. CDR3 loop: CASSGGRNQETQYF. The CDR3 bases are TGCGCCAGCAGCGGGGGACGGAATCAAGAGACCCAGTACTTC.

This clonotype showed up just once. The CDR3 sequence: CSARAPGLVTSYEQYF. CDR3 in DNA: TGCAGTGCTAGAGCTCCGGGACTAGTTACGTCCTACGAGCAGTACTTC. V gene TRBV20-1 combines with J gene TRBJ2-7; 8 bases map to TRBD2. This CDR3 has 16 residues. The trim removed 1 base at V and 1 base at J, leaving 9 bases unmatched. The germline V gene has CDR1 DFQATT and CDR2 SNEGSKA (reference sequence).

This chain joins TRBV3-1 and TRBJ1-1, with TRBD1 matching over 8 bases. This CDR3 contains 12 residues. The trim removed 5 bases at V and 10 bases at J, leaving 6 bases unmatched. Per the germline V gene, CDR1 is LGHDT and CDR2 is YNNKEL (reference sequence). Here the CDR3 DNA reads TGTGCCAGCAGCATTCTGACAGGGGCAGCTTTCTTT. Amino acids: CASSILTGAAFF. The whole variable domain, filled in from reference TRBV3-1 and TRBJ1-1, reads DTAVSQTPKYLVTQMGNDKSIKCEQNLGHDTMYWYKQDSKKFLKIMFSYNNKELIINETVPNRFSPKSPDKAHLNLHINSLELGDSAVYFCASSILTGAAFFGQGTRLTVV.

The V and J genes are TRBV21-1 and TRBJ2-7; the DNA was not used to check the table's D call, TRBD2. TRBV21-1 is a pseudogene. This CDR3 spans 13 amino acids. CDR3 nucleotide sequence: TGTGCCAAAGGTCAGCGGAAAGACTACGAGCAGTACTTC. It codes for CAKGQRKDYEQYF.

This sequence joins TRBV24-1 and TRBJ2-5, with 10 bases aligning to TRBD2. The junction had 7 bases not matched to a gene; V was cut back by 1 base and J by 3 bases. Germline assignment: CDR1 KGHDR and CDR2 SFDVKD. The CDR3 sequence is 17 residues long. As DNA, the CDR3 is TGTGCCACCAGTGATTTCCTAGGAGCGGGGGGGAAAGAGACCCAGTACTTC. Protein: CATSDFLGAGGKETQYF.